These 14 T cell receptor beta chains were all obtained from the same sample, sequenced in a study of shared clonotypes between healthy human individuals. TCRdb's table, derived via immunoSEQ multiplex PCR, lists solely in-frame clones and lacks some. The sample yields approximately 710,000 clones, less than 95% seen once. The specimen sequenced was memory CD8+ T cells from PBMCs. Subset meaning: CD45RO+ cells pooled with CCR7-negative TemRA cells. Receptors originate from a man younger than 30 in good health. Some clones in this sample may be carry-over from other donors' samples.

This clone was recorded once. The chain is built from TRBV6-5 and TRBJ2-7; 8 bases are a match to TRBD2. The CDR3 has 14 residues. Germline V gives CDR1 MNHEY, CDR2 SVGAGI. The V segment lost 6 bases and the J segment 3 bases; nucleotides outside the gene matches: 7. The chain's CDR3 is CASSTGGVFYEQYF. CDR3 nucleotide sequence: TGTGCCAGCAGCACGGGAGGGGTATTCTACGAGCAGTACTTC.

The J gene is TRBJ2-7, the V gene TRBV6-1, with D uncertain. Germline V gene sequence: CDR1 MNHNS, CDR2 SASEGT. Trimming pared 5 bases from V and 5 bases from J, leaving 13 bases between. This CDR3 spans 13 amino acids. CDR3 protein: CASSSPRIHEQYF. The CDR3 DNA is TGTGCCAGCAGTAGCCCCAGGATTCACGAGCAGTACTTC.

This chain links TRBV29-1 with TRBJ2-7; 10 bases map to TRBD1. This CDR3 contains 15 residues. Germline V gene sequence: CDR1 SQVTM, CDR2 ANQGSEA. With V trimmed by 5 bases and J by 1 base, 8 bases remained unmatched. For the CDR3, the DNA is TGCAGCGTTTATGGGACAGGGGAAAATTCCTACGAGCAGTACTTC. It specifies CSVYGTGENSYEQYF.

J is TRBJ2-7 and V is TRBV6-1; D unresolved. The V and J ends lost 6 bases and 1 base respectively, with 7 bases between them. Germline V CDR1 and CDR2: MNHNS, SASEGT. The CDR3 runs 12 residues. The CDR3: CASRPLSYEQYF. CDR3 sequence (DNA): TGTGCCAGCAGACCGCTTTCCTACGAGCAGTACTTC.

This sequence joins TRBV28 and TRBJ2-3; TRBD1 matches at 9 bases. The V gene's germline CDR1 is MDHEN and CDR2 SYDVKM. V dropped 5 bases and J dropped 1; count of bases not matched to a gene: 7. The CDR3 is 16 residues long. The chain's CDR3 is CASSPHWTGGTDTQYF. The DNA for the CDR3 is TGTGCCAGCAGTCCACACTGGACAGGGGGCACAGATACGCAGTATTTT.

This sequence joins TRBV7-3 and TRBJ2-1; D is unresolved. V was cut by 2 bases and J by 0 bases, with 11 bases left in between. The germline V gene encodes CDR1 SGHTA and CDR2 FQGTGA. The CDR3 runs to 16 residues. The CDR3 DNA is TGTGCCAGCAGCTTAGGTAGCCATAGCTCCTACAATGAGCAGTTCTTC. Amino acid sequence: CASSLGSHSSYNEQFF.

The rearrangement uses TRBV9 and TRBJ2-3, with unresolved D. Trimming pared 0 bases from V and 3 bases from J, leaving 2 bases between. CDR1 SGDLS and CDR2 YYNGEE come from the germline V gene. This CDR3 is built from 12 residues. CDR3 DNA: TGTGCCAGCAGCGTAGTAACAGATACGCAGTATTTT. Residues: CASSVVTDTQYF. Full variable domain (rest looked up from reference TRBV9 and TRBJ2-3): DSGVTQTPKHLITATGQRVTLRCSPRSGDLSVYWYQQSLDQGLQFLIQYYNGEERAKGNILERFSAQQFPDLHSELNLSSLELGDSALYFCASSVVTDTQYFGPGTRLTVL.

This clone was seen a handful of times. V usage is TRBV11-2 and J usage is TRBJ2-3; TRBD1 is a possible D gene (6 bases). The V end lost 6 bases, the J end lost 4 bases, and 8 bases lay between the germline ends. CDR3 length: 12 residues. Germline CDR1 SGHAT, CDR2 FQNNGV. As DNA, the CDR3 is TGTGCCAGCAGGTGGACAGCAGATACGCAGTATTTT. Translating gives CASRWTADTQYF.

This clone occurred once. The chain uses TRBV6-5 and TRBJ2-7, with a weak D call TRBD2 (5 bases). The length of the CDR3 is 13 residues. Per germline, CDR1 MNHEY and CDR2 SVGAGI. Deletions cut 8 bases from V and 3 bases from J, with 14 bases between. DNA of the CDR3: TGTGCCAGCGAGGATCCGAGGGACTACGAGCAGTACTTC. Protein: CASEDPRDYEQYF.

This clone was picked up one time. CDR3 sequence reads: CAWITGAEAFF. The CDR3 region has the DNA TGTGCCTGGATCACAGGGGCTGAAGCTTTCTTT. This chain joins TRBV30 and TRBJ1-1; 7 nucleotides agree with TRBD1. CDR3 size: 11 residues. With 4 bases clipped from V and 6 bases from J, the junction kept 2 bases outside the gene matches. Looked up from germline, CDR1 is GTSNPN and CDR2 is SVGIG (reference sequence).

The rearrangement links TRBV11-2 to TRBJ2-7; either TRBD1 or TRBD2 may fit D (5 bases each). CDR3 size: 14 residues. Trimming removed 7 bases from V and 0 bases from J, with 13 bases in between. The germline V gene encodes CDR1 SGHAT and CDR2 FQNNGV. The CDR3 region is CASTSGQLSYEQYF. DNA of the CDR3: TGTGCCAGCACCTCGGGGCAGCTCTCCTACGAGCAGTACTTC.

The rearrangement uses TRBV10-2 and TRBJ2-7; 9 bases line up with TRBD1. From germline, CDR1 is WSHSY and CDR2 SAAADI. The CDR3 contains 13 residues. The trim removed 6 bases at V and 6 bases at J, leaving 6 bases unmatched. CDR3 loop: CASRGQGFREQYF. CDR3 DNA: TGCGCCAGCAGGGGACAGGGATTTCGCGAGCAGTACTTC.

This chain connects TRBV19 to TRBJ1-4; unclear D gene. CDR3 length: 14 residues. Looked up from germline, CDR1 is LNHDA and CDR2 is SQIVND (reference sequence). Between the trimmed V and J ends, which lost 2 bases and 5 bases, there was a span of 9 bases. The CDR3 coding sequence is TGTGCCAGTAGTATAAACGGGTGGAATGAAAAACTGTTTTTT. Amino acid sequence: CASSINGWNEKLFF.

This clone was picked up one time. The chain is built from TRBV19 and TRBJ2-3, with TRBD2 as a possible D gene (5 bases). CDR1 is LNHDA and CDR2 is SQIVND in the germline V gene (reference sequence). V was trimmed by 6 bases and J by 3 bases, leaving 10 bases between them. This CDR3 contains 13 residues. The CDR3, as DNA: TGTGCCAGTAGGGACCTAGCAACAGATACGCAGTATTTT. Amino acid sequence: CASRDLATDTQYF.